These 15 T cell receptor beta chains came from one sample sequenced in a study of post-analysis software for immune sequencing data (dated by TCRdb to between 2014 and 2017). Overall study results and their limits: Patients showed significantly higher frequencies than controls for a handful of TRBV segments, among them TRBV5-6, TRBV5-1 and TRBV20-1.

Their antigens are not known. Receptors were amplified or captured by PCR. The instrument given in TCRdb is Illumina HiSeq 2500. Unique molecular identifiers were incorporated into TCR beta cDNA libraries to reduce PCR and sequencing biases. Clones were called with MiXCR by TCRdb after fastp trimmed the public reads at Q25, and only in-frame beta chains were retained. Rows merge per CDR3 protein into single entries with the most common DNA and genes. The sample table holds roughly 540,000 distinct CDR3 sequences, of which around 31% were seen once. The ten largest account for 5% to 6% of the sample. Sequenced sample: blood. These receptors came from a girl aged 2-17 years with multiple sclerosis.

A few counts support this clonotype. V gene TRBV6-2 or TRBV6-3 combines with J gene TRBJ1-4; TRBD1 matches 8 bases. Germline V lookup: CDR1 MNHEY, CDR2 SVGEGT. There are 14 residues in the CDR3. Trimming took 5 bases from V and 7 from J; bases not matched to a gene: 6. Here the CDR3 reads CASSEDRGGEKLFF. The CDR3 DNA sequence: TGTGCCAGCAGTGAAGACAGGGGAGGTGAAAAACTGTTTTTT.

The chain combines TRBV10-3 with TRBJ2-1, with 10 positions matching TRBD1. This CDR3 region has 15 residues. J gave up 6 bases and V 3 bases, and 5 bases lay outside the gene matches. Germline-derived CDR1 and CDR2 are ENHRY and SYGVKD. CDR3 nucleotide sequence: TGTGCCATCAGTGAAGGGACAGGGGTCGTCAATGAGCAGTTCTTC. Translated, it gives CAISEGTGVVNEQFF.

The chain employs TRBV29-1 and TRBJ1-4; D might be TRBD1 (6 bases). Trimming shortened V by 5 bases and J by 0 bases, and 10 bases separated the two germline ends. The CDR3 extends over 14 amino acids. Looked up from germline, CDR1 is SQVTM and CDR2 is ANQGSEA. The chain's CDR3 is CSVLGQSTNEKLFF. CDR3 in DNA: TGCAGCGTTCTTGGACAGTCAACTAATGAAAAACTGTTTTTT.

The CDR3 protein is CASSSTPTGTGYGYTF. The CDR3 nucleotides are TGTGCCAGCAGTTCCACCCCCACCGGGACAGGGTATGGCTACACCTTC. This chain joins TRBV12-3 or TRBV12-4 and TRBJ1-2, with 9 positions matching TRBD1. This CDR3 contains 16 residues. J was trimmed by 5 bases and V by 4 bases; bases with no gene match: 11.

This clonotype has a single count. This rearrangement joins TRBV5-1 to TRBJ2-7; TRBD2 matches 11 bases. This CDR3 spans 16 amino acids. With 2 bases clipped from V and 3 bases from J, the junction kept 7 bases outside the gene matches. CDR1 and CDR2 (germline): SGHRS, YFSETQ. The CDR3 bases are TGCGCCAGCAGCTTTTTTGGGACTAGCGGTTACTACGAGCAGTACTTC. As protein: CASSFFGTSGYYEQYF.

The chain couples TRBV10-2 to TRBJ1-2; TRBD1 agrees at 8 bases. Germline V gene lookup returns CDR1 WSHSY and CDR2 SAAADI. The junction had 9 bases not matched to a gene; V was cut back by 5 bases and J by 7 bases. The CDR3 covers 14 residues. CDR3 protein: CASSPGGQGRGYTF. DNA of the CDR3: TGCGCCAGCAGTCCCGGTGGACAGGGTCGTGGCTACACCTTC.

The V call is TRBV20-1, the J call TRBJ1-2, with D maybe TRBD1 (5 bases). This CDR3 comprises 12 residues. V was shortened by 6 bases and J by 4 bases, with 12 bases between the two germline ends. In germline, CDR1 is DFQATT, CDR2 SNEGSKA (reference sequence). CDR3 protein: CSASDTGYGYTF. CDR3 nucleotides: TGCAGTGCATCGGACACGGGCTATGGCTACACCTTC.

The J gene is TRBJ2-1, the V gene TRBV5-1, with D unresolved. The ends were cut back, 0 bases at V and 5 bases at J, with 15 bases in the middle. Germline CDR1 and CDR2: SGHRS and YFSETQ. CDR3 length: 16 residues. CDR3 nucleotide sequence: TGCGCCAGCAGCTTGGCCCTGGGGTCCGTTCACAATGAGCAGTTCTTC. Residues: CASSLALGSVHNEQFF.

The J gene is TRBJ1-6, the V gene TRBV11-1, with D possibly TRBD1 on 5 matching bases. Per the germline V gene, CDR1 is SGHAT and CDR2 is FQDESV (reference sequence). V was trimmed by 8 bases and J by 2 bases, leaving 10 bases between them. This CDR3 region has 14 residues. CDR3 sequence reads: CASSRGAYNSPLHF. As DNA, the CDR3 is TGTGCCAGCTCCCGGGGCGCCTATAATTCACCCCTCCACTTT.

This clonotype was seen many times. The chain couples TRBV29-1 to TRBJ2-3; possible D gene TRBD1, 5 bases. V shed 2 bases and J shed 0 bases, with 9 bases lying between them. The germline V gene has CDR1 SQVTM and CDR2 ANQGSEA. The CDR3 extends over 14 amino acids. Written as DNA, the CDR3 is TGCAGCGTTGAACCCAAGGGGAGCACAGATACGCAGTATTTT. Translation gives CSVEPKGSTDTQYF.

There are a few counts of this clonotype. V gene TRBV20-1 combines with J gene TRBJ2-3; D gene ambiguous. The CDR3 is made up of 12 amino acids. Trimming took 4 bases from V and 3 from J, leaving 8 bases between them. Germline-derived CDR1 and CDR2 are DFQATT and SNEGSKA (reference sequence). The DNA for the CDR3 is TGCAGTGCTATCCTTAGTACAGATACGCAGTATTTT. Residues: CSAILSTDTQYF.

The chain recombines TRBV5-5 with TRBJ2-5; a weak D match, TRBD1 (6 bases). This CDR3 contains 14 residues. Germline CDR1 reads SGHKS; CDR2 reads YYEKEE (reference sequence). V gave up 3 bases and J gave up 1 base, with 10 bases separating them. The CDR3 loop reads CASSYTGTQETQYF. The CDR3 bases are TGTGCCAGCAGCTACACAGGGACCCAAGAGACCCAGTACTTC.

This clonotype was found many times. The V call is TRBV29-1, the J call TRBJ2-7; D remains ambiguous. The CDR3 length is 13 residues. Germline lookup yields CDR1 SQVTM and CDR2 ANQGSEA. Trimming removed 0 bases at V and 1 base at J, with 7 bases between. The CDR3 reads CSVEDEASYEQYF. CDR3 DNA: TGCAGCGTTGAAGATGAGGCGTCCTACGAGCAGTACTTC.

This clonotype was counted between two and nine times. The chain recombines TRBV5-1 with TRBJ2-1, with unresolved D. Trimming cost V 4 bases and J 0 bases, with 11 bases left between them. CDR1 and CDR2 (germline): SGHRS, YFSETQ. CDR3 length: 15 residues. The CDR3 DNA follows: TGCGCCAGCAGCCCCGGACCGACCTCCTACAATGAGCAGTTCTTC. Its translation is CASSPGPTSYNEQFF.

This clonotype was observed a handful of times. This rearrangement joins TRBV24-1 to TRBJ2-3; the D gene is possibly TRBD1 (6 bases). Germline V gene data show CDR1 as KGHDR and CDR2 as SFDVKD. V dropped 4 bases and J dropped 5 bases, with 15 bases sitting between them. CDR3 length: 15 amino acids. DNA of the CDR3: TGTGCCACCAGTGACGGACAGACCCGGGTAGATACGCAGTATTTT. This translates into CATSDGQTRVDTQYF.